This T cell receptor (beta chain) was profiled in a study of blood T cell repertoires in COVID-19. Overall study context: Collection of acute and convalescent COVID-19 samples took place in the United States, Italy and Spain.

Trimming cost V 4 bases and J 1 base, with 7 bases left between them. CDR3 length: 13 residues. CDR1 LNHDA and CDR2 SQIVND come from the germline V gene (reference sequence). Authors' methods: The assay estimated nucleated cells by amplifying reference gene primers. Profiling relied on immunoSEQ multiplex PCR, and the TCRdb table lists in-frame clones only, not all of them. The V and J calls and clone size are taken from that table; D and trimming were inferred from the DNA. The sample shows about 200,000 clones, approximately 87% of them seen only once. The clonotype was recovered from a woman in her seventies with acute or convalescent COVID-19. Sample: peripheral blood. The chain employs TRBV19 and TRBJ1-1, with D tentatively TRBD1 (5 bases). The CDR3 is CASSNDRNTEAFF. The CDR3 DNA follows: TGTGCCAGTAGTAACGACAGGAACACTGAAGCTTTCTTT.